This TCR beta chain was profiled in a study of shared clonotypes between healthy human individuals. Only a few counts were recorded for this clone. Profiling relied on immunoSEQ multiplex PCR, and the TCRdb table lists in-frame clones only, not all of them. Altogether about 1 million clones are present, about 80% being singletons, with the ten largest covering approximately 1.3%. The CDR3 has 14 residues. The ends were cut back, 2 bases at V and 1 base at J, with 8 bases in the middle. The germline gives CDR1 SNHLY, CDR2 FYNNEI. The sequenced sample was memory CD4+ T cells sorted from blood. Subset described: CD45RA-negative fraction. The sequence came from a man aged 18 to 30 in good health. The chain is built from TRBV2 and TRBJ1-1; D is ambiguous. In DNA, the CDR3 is TGTGCCAGCAGTGAACGGCCACAGAACACTGAAGCTTTCTTT. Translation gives CASSERPQNTEAFF.